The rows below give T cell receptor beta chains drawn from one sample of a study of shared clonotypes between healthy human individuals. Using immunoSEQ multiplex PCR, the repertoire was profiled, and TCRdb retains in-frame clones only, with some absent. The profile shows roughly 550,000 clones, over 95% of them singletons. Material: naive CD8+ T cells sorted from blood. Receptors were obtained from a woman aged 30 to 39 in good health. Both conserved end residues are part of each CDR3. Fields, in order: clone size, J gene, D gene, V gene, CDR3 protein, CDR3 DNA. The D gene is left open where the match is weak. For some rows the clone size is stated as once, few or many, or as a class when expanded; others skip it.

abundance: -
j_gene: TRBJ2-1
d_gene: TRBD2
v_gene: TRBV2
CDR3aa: CASNLPGGGNEQFF
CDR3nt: TGTGCCAGCAATTTGCCCGGGGGAGGGAATGAGCAGTTCTTC

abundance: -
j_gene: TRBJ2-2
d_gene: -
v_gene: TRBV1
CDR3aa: CTSIVEFSAGELFF
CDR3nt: TGCACCAGCATCGTTGAGTTTAGCGCCGGGGAGCTGTTTTTT

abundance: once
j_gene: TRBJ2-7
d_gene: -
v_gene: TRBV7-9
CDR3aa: CASSFGPHDRTDVYEQYF
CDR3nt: TGTGCCAGCAGCTTCGGACCACACGACAGAACCGATGTCTACGAGCAGTACTTC

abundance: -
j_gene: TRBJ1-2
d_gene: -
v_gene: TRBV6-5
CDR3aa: CASSAGGVYGYTF
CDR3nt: TGTGCCAGCAGCGCAGGAGGGGTCTATGGCTACACCTTC

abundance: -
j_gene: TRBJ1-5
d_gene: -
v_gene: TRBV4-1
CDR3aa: CASSQDGKSNQPQHF
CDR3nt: TGCGCCAGCAGCCAAGATGGGAAGAGCAATCAGCCCCAGCATTTT

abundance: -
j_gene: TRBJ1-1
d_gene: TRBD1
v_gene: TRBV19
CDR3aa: CASSIVPGGTTEAFF
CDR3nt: TGTGCCAGTAGTATAGTCCCAGGGGGGACCACTGAAGCTTTCTTT

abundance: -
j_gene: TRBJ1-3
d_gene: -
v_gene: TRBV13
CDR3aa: CASSLGQGSGNTIYF
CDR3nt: TGTGCCAGCAGCTTAGGTCAGGGGTCGGGAAACACCATATATTTT

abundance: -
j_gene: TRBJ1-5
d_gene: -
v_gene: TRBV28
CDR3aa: CASSSTGFNQPQHF
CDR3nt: TGTGCCAGCAGTTCAACAGGGTTCAATCAGCCCCAGCATTTT

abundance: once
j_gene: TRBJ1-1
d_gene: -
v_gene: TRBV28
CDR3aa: CASSPRVTEAFF
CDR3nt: TGTGCCAGCAGCCCCAGGGTCACTGAAGCTTTCTTT

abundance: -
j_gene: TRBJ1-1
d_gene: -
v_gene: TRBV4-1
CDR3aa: CASSHPTTTGSTEAFF
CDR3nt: TGCGCCAGCAGCCATCCCACGACTACAGGGTCCACTGAAGCTTTCTTT

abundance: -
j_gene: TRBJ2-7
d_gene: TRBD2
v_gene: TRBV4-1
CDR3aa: CASSQGLLIAGDSYEQYF
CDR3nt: TGCGCCAGCAGCCAAGGACTACTCATAGCGGGAGACAGCTACGAGCAGTACTTC

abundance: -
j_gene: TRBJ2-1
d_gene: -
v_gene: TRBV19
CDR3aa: CASSIIQGSYNEQFF
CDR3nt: TGTGCCAGTAGTATAATTCAGGGTTCCTACAATGAGCAGTTCTTC

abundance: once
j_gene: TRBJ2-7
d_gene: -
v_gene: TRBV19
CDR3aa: CASSIFPTAAYEQYF
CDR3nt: TGTGCCAGTAGTATTTTCCCCACTGCGGCCTACGAGCAGTACTTC

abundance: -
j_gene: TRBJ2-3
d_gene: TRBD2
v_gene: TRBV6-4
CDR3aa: CAGESGRLGVVGTDTQYF
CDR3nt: TGTGCCGGCGAGAGCGGGAGACTGGGAGTGGTGGGCACAGATACGCAGTATTTT

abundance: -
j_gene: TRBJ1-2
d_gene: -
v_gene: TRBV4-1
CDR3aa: CASSQDEDIYGYTF
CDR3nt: TGCGCCAGCAGCCAAGATGAGGATATCTATGGCTACACCTTC

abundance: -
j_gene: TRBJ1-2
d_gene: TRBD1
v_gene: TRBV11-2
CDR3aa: CASSSGGYGYTF
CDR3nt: TGTGCCAGCAGCTCAGGGGGCTATGGCTACACCTTC

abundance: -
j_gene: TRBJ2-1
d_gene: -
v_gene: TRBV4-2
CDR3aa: CASSQSGFSEQFF
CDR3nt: TGTGCCAGCAGCCAATCAGGGTTTAGTGAGCAGTTCTTC

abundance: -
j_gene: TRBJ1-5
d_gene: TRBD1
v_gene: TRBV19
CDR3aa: CASSPAAGGQPQHF
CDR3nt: TGTGCCAGTAGTCCGGCGGCAGGGGGTCAGCCCCAGCATTTT

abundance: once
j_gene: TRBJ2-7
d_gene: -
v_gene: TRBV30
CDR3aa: CAWSLGLTYEQYF
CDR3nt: TGTGCCTGGAGTCTGGGACTGACCTACGAGCAGTACTTC

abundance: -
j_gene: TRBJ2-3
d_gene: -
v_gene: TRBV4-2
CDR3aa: CASSQASLGTDTQYF
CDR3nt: TGTGCCAGCAGCCAAGCGTCACTAGGCACAGATACGCAGTATTTT

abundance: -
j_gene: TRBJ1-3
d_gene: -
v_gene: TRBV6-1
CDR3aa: CASSDVEGSPSGNTIYF
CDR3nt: TGTGCCAGCAGTGATGTAGAGGGATCCCCCTCTGGAAACACCATATATTTT

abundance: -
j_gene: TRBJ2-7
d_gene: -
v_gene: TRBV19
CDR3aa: CASEDPRGYEQYF
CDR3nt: TGTGCCAGTGAGGACCCCCGGGGCTACGAGCAGTACTTC

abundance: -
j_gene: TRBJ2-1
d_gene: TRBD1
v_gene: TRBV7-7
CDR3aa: CASSPWTGGENEQFF
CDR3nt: TGTGCCAGCAGCCCCTGGACAGGGGGCGAGAATGAGCAGTTCTTC

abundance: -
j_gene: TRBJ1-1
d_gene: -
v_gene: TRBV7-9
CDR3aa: CASSPAANMAGNTEAFF
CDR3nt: TGTGCCAGCAGCCCCGCCGCCAACATGGCGGGGAACACTGAAGCTTTCTTT

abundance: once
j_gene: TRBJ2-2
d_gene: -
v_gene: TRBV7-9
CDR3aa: CASANSAGELFF
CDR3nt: TGTGCCAGCGCCAATTCCGCCGGGGAGCTGTTTTTT

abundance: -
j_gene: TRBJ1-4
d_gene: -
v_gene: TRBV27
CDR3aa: CASSLGTGSNEKLFF
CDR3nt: TGTGCCAGCAGTCTGGGGACTGGGTCTAATGAAAAACTGTTTTTT

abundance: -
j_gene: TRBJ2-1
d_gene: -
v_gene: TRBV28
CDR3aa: CASNKGWDNEQFF
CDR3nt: TGTGCCAGCAATAAGGGGTGGGACAATGAGCAGTTCTTC

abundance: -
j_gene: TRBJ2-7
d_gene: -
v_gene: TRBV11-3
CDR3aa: CASSLDFDSAYEQYF
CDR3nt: TGTGCCAGCAGCTTAGATTTTGATAGCGCATACGAGCAGTACTTC

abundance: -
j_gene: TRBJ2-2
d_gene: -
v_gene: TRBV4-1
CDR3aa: CASSQGLSNTGELFF
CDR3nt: TGCGCCAGCAGCCAAGGACTATCGAACACCGGGGAGCTGTTTTTT

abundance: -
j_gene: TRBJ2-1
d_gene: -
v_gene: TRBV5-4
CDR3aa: CASGVGTRQFF
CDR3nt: TGTGCCAGCGGCGTCGGGACTCGGCAGTTCTTC

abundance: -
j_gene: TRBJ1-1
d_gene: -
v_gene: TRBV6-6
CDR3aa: CASSYLGRGEAFF
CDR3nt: TGTGCCAGCAGTTACTTGGGGAGGGGTGAAGCTTTCTTT

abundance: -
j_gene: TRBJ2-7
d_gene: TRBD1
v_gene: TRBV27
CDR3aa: CASSGTGNYEQYF
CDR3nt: TGTGCCAGCAGTGGGACAGGGAACTACGAGCAGTACTTC

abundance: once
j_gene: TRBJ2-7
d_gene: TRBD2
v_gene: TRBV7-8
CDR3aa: CASSSALGGRSYEQYF
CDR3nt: TGTGCCAGCAGCTCCGCCCTCGGCGGGAGATCCTACGAGCAGTACTTC

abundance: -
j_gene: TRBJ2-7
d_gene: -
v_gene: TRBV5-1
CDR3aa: CASSLEGVGSAYEQYF
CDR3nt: TGCGCCAGCAGCTTGGAAGGGGTCGGGAGTGCCTACGAGCAGTACTTC

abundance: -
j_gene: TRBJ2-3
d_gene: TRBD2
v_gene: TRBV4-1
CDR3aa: CASSHIAGVEDTQYF
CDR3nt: TGCGCCAGCAGCCACATAGCGGGAGTGGAAGATACGCAGTATTTT